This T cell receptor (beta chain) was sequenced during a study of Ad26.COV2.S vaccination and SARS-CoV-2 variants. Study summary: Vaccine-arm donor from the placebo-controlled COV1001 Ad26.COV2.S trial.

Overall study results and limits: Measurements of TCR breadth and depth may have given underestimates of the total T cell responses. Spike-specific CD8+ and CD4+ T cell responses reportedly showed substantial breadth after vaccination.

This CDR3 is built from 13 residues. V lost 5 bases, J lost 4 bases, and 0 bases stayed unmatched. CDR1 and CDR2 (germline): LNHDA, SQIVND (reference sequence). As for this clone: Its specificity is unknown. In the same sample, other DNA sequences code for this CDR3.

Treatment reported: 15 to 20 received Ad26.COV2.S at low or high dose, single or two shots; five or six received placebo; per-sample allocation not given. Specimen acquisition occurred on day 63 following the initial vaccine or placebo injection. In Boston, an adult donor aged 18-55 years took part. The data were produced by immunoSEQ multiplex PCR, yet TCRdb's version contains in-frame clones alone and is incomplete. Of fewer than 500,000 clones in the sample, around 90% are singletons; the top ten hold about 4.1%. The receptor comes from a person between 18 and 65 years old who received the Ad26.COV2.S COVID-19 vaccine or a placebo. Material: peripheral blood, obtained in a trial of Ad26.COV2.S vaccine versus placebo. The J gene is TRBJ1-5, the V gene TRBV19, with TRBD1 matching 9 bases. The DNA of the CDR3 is TGTGCCAGTAGTGGGACAGGGAATCAGCCCCAGCATTTT. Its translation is CASSGTGNQPQHF.